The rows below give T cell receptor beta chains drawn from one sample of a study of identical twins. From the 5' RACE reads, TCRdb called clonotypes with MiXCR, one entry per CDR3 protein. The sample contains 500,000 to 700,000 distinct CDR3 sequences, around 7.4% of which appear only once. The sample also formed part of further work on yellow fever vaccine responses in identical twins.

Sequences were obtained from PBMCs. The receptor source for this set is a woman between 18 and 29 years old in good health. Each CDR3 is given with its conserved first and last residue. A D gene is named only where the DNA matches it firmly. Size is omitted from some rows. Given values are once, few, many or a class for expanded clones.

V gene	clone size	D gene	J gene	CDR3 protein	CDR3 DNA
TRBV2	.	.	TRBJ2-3	CASSEATGASTDTQYF	TGTGCCAGCAGTGAAGCAACGGGGGCTAGCACAGATACGCAGTATTTT
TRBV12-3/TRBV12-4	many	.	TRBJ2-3	CASSLTGALTDTQYF	TGTGCCAGCAGTTTAACGGGGGCCCTCACAGATACGCAGTATTTT
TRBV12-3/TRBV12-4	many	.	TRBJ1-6	CASSSGLWSYNSPLHF	TGTGCCAGCAGTTCTGGGCTTTGGTCCTATAATTCACCCCTCCACTTT
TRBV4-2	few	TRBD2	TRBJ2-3	CASSQEASGGADTQYF	TGTGCCAGCAGCCAAGAGGCTAGCGGGGGGGCAGATACGCAGTATTTT
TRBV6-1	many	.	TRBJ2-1	CASSDTGTLSQFF	TGTGCCAGCAGTGACACCGGGACGCTCTCTCAGTTCTTC
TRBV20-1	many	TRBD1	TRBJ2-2	CSARTGNTGELFF	TGCAGTGCCCGGACAGGAAACACCGGGGAGCTGTTTTTT
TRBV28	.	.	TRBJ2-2	CASSRFSTGELFF	TGTGCCAGCAGCCGTTTTAGCACCGGGGAGCTGTTTTTT
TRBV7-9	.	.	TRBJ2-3	CATDRGRDTQYF	TGTGCCACCGATAGGGGGAGAGATACGCAGTATTTT
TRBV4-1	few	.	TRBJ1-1	CASSQEAGNTEAFF	TGCGCCAGCAGCCAAGAAGCGGGTAACACTGAAGCTTTCTTT
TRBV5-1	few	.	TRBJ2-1	CASSLPRDKAVNEQFF	TGCGCCAGCAGCCTTCCCCGGGACAAGGCTGTCAATGAGCAGTTCTTC
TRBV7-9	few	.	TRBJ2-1	CASSLARRGDEQFF	TGTGCCAGCAGCTTAGCCCGCAGAGGCGATGAGCAGTTCTTC
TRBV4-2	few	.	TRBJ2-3	CASSQGFSRVADTQYF	TGTGCCAGCAGCCAAGGTTTTAGTCGGGTCGCAGATACGCAGTATTTT
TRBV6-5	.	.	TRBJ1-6	CASSYSSGTSPLHF	TGTGCCAGCAGTTACTCGAGTGGCACCTCACCCCTCCACTTT
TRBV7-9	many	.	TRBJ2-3	CASRPKLKSPDTQYF	TGTGCCAGCAGGCCAAAACTAAAGAGCCCAGATACGCAGTATTTT
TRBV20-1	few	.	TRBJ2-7	CSASPLVPPNEQYF	TGCAGTGCCAGCCCCCTAGTACCCCCAAACGAGCAGTACTTC
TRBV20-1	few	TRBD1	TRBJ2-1	CSAISRDRGNNEQFF	TGCAGTGCTATATCCCGGGACAGGGGAAACAATGAGCAGTTCTTC
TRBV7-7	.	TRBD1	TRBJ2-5	CASSTTDRAGQETQYF	TGTGCCAGCAGCACGACGGACAGGGCTGGCCAAGAGACCCAGTACTTC
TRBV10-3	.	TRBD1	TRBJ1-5	CAISESRGVEPQHF	TGTGCCATCAGTGAGTCCAGGGGGGTAGAGCCCCAGCATTTT
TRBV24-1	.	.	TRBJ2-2	CATIGDSTGELFF	TGTGCCACCATCGGAGATTCCACCGGGGAGCTGTTTTTT
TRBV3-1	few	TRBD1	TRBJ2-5	CASSLRTGVVETQYF	TGTGCCAGCAGCCTAAGGACAGGGGTGGTAGAGACCCAGTACTTC
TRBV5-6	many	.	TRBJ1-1	CASRKPGEWGDTEAFF	TGTGCCAGCAGGAAACCAGGGGAGTGGGGCGACACTGAAGCTTTCTTT
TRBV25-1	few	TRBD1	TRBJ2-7	CASSGSRTGASYEQYF	TGTGCCAGCAGTGGTAGTCGGACAGGAGCGTCCTACGAGCAGTACTTC
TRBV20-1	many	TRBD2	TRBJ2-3	CSSGSGALDTQYF	TGCAGTAGCGGTAGCGGGGCCCTAGATACGCAGTATTTT
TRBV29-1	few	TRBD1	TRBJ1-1	CSVARWEGADTEAFF	TGCAGCGTTGCGAGGTGGGAGGGGGCCGACACTGAAGCTTTCTTT
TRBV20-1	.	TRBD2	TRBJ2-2	CSAYERENTGELFF	TGCAGTGCTTATGAGCGGGAAAACACCGGGGAGCTGTTTTTT
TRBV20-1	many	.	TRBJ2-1	CSASEEAYNEQFF	TGCAGTGCTAGTGAGGAGGCCTACAATGAGCAGTTCTTC
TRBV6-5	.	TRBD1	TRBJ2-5	CASSYSAGGQETQYF	TGTGCCAGCAGTTACTCGGCAGGGGGCCAAGAGACCCAGTACTTC
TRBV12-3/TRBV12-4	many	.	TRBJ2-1	CASSFVDRNEQFF	TGTGCCAGCAGTTTTGTAGATCGGAATGAGCAGTTCTTC
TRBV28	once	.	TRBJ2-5	CASSTFTGRWETQYF	TGTGCCAGCAGTACCTTTACAGGGAGATGGGAGACCCAGTACTTC
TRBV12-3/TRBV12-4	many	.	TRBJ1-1	CASRLNTEAFF	TGTGCCAGTCGGTTGAACACTGAAGCTTTCTTT
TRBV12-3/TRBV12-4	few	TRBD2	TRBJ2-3	CASSFLTSGARRYF	TGTGCCAGCAGTTTCCTGACTAGCGGGGCCAGGCGGTATTTT
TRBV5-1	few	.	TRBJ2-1	CASARLTDYNEQFF	TGCGCCAGCGCCCGCCTTACGGATTACAATGAGCAGTTCTTC
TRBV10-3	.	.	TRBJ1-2	CAISPQGIHGYTF	TGTGCCATCAGTCCACAGGGAATTCATGGCTACACCTTC
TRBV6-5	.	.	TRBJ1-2	CASSSGPGQGNYGYTF	TGTGCCAGCAGTTCCGGACCTGGTCAGGGGAACTATGGCTACACCTTC
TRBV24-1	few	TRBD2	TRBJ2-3	CATSDQTSGRADTQYF	TGTGCCACCAGTGACCAGACTAGCGGGAGGGCGGATACGCAGTATTTT
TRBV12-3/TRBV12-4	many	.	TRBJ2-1	CASSFSLGNEQFF	TGTGCCAGCAGTTTTTCTTTGGGGAATGAGCAGTTCTTC
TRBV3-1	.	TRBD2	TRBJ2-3	CASSQQTTSGREWNTQYF	TGTGCCAGCAGCCAGCAGACAACTAGCGGGAGGGAGTGGAATACGCAGTATTTT
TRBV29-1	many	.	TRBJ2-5	CSVVGGAQETQYF	TGCAGCGTTGTGGGGGGGGCCCAAGAGACCCAGTACTTC
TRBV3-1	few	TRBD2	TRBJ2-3	CASSPRLAGFSTDTQYF	TGTGCCAGCAGCCCGAGACTAGCGGGTTTTAGCACAGATACGCAGTATTTT
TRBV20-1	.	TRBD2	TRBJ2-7	CSASVGGIEQYF	TGCAGTGCTAGTGTGGGGGGGATTGAGCAGTACTTC
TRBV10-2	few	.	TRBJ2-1	CARSRGTGGDNEQFF	TGCGCCAGATCCAGGGGTACTGGAGGTGACAATGAGCAGTTCTTC
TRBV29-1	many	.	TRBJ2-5	CSVETGVWSETQYF	TGCAGCGTTGAAACGGGGGTTTGGTCAGAGACCCAGTACTTC
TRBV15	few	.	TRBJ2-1	CATSTTRGAGEQFF	TGTGCCACCAGCACTACTCGGGGGGCAGGCGAGCAGTTCTTC
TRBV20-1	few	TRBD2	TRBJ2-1	CSARDHLSGRSGNEQFF	TGCAGTGCTAGAGATCATCTTAGCGGGAGATCGGGGAATGAGCAGTTCTTC
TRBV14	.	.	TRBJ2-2	CASSQVLYTGELFF	TGTGCCAGCAGCCAAGTGCTGTACACCGGGGAGCTGTTTTTT
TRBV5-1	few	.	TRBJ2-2	CASSLGQTSTGELFF	TGCGCCAGCAGCTTGGGGCAGACTTCCACCGGGGAGCTGTTTTTT
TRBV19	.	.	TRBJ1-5	CASSMVVGGNQPQHF	TGTGCCAGTAGTATGGTTGTAGGGGGCAATCAGCCCCAGCATTTT
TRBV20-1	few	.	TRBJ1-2	CSALPLDTNYGYTF	TGCAGTGCCCTCCCACTCGACACAAACTATGGCTACACCTTC
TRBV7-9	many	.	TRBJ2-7	CASSAHRVGEQYF	TGTGCCAGCAGCGCCCACAGGGTCGGGGAGCAGTACTTC